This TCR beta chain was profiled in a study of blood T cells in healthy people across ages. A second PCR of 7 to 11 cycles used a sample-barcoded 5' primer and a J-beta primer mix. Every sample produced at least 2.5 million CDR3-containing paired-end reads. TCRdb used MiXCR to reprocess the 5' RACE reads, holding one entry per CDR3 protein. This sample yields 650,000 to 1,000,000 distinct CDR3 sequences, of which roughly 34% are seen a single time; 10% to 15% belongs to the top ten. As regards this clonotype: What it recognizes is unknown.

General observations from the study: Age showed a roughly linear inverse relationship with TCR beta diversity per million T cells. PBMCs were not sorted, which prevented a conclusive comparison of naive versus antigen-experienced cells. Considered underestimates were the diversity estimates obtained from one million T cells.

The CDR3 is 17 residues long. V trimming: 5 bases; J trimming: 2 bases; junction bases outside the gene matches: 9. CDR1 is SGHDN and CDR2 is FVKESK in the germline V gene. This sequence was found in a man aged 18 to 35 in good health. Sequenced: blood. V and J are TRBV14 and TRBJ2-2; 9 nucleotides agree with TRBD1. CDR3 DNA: TGTGCCAGCAGCGAGAGGACAGGGGCCCTAAACACCGGGGAGCTGTTTTTT. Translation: CASSERTGALNTGELFF.